A selection of T cell receptor beta chains follows, all from one sample in a study of T-cell reconstitution after alpha-beta-depleted transplantation in children. TCRdb recomputed calls from the PCR reads with MiXCR, one row per CDR3 protein. Of roughly 220,000 distinct CDR3 sequences detected, approximately 8.4% appear once; the ten largest clones hold 35%. The sample was PBMCs, mostly from graft donor cells, taken 360 days after TCRalphabeta/CD19-depleted stem cell transplant. These receptors were taken from a male patient aged 2 to 9 who had a stem cell transplant for acute myeloid leukemia, so the T cells may come from the graft donor. Both conserved end residues are part of each CDR3. D genes are given only for firm matches. Some rows mark clone size as missing; the rest say once, few, many or name a class of expanded clone.

len | abundance | d_gene | j_gene | v_gene | CDR3nt | CDR3aa
13 | many | TRBD2 | TRBJ2-1 | TRBV5-1 | TGCGCCAGCAGCCCCGGGACTAGCGGAGAGCAGTTCTTC | CASSPGTSGEQFF
16 | many | TRBD1 | TRBJ1-4 | TRBV4-1 | TGCGCCAGCAGCCAAGGTGTTGGACAGGGAGGTGAAAAACTGTTTTTT | CASSQGVGQGGEKLFF
15 | . | . | TRBJ1-5 | TRBV5-1 | TGCGCCAGCAATACCGGGCCGTATAGCAATCAGCCCCAGCATTTT | CASNTGPYSNQPQHF
16 | many | . | TRBJ2-1 | TRBV6-2/TRBV6-3 | TGTGCCAGCAGCTCCGACCGGGCCCGACTAGTCGGTGAGCAGTTCTTC | CASSSDRARLVGEQFF
13 | few | . | TRBJ1-2 | TRBV29-1 | TGCAGCGTTGAAGAGCAGGGCTGGTATGGCTACACCTTC | CSVEEQGWYGYTF
15 | many | TRBD2 | TRBJ2-7 | TRBV6-1 | TGTGCCAGCAGTAGAGAACTAGCGGGAGACTACGAGCAGTACTTC | CASSRELAGDYEQYF
13 | few | . | TRBJ2-5 | TRBV29-1 | TGCAGCGTCTCCCCGCGGTTTGGGTGGACCCAGTACTTC | CSVSPRFGWTQYF
13 | . | . | TRBJ2-1 | TRBV5-1 | TGCGCCAGCAGCTTGGAAGGGTCGTGGGAGCAGTTCTTC | CASSLEGSWEQFF
14 | few | . | TRBJ2-5 | TRBV5-1 | TGCGCCAGCAGCTTGCACGGGCGGCAAGAGACCCAGTACTTC | CASSLHGRQETQYF
16 | . | . | TRBJ2-4 | TRBV28 | TGTGCCAGCTCCCCCCGGAGGTTCAGAGCCAAAAACATTCAGTACTTC | CASSPRRFRAKNIQYF
16 | . | . | TRBJ2-1 | TRBV7-9 | TGTGCCAGCAGCCGGGAAACGGACCCAGACGGCAATGAGCAGTTCTTC | CASSRETDPDGNEQFF
16 | . | . | TRBJ2-5 | TRBV3-1 | TGTGCCAGCAGCCTGGACTACCCGAATCCCCAAGAGACCCAGTACTTC | CASSLDYPNPQETQYF
11 | many | . | TRBJ2-3 | TRBV7-2 | TGTGCCAGCAGCCCCGCAGATACGCAGTATTTT | CASSPADTQYF
15 | many | . | TRBJ1-1 | TRBV21-1 | TGTGCCAGCAGCAAAGTGGGGTCAGGCCTCACTGAAGCTTTCTTT | CASSKVGSGLTEAFF
15 | . | . | TRBJ2-1 | TRBV29-1 | TGCAGCGTTGATCCAAGACAGAGCTCCTACAATGAGCAGTTCTTC | CSVDPRQSSYNEQFF
12 | many | TRBD1 | TRBJ2-7 | TRBV29-1 | TGCAGCGTTGCAAGGGGGCCCTACGAGCAGTACTTC | CSVARGPYEQYF
15 | few | . | TRBJ2-1 | TRBV5-1 | TGCGCCAGCAGCTTGGCGCTGGTGACCTACAATGAGCAGTTCTTC | CASSLALVTYNEQFF
15 | . | TRBD2 | TRBJ2-1 | TRBV7-9 | TGTGCCAGCAGCATGCCGGGACTAGCGGGAGGAGGGCAGTTCTTC | CASSMPGLAGGGQFF
13 | few | . | TRBJ2-5 | TRBV25-1 | TGTGCCAGCACGGCTCACATTCAAGAGACCCAGTACTTC | CASTAHIQETQYF
15 | . | . | TRBJ2-1 | TRBV9 | TGTGCCAGCAGTGGGGCGGCACAATCCTACAATGAGCAGTTCTTC | CASSGAAQSYNEQFF
15 | many | . | TRBJ2-1 | TRBV7-8 | TGTGCCAGCAGCTTAAAAGGGAGATCCTACAATGAGCAGTTCTTC | CASSLKGRSYNEQFF
17 | . | TRBD1 | TRBJ2-7 | TRBV5-6 | TGTGCCAGCAGCTTTATCGGACTCCGGGACAGGTCCTACGAGCAGTACTTC | CASSFIGLRDRSYEQYF
13 | few | . | TRBJ2-7 | TRBV12-3/TRBV12-4 | TGTGCCAGCAGTCAGGGTCAAGCCTACGAGCAGTACTTC | CASSQGQAYEQYF
16 | many | . | TRBJ2-7 | TRBV4-3 | TGCGCCAGCAGCCAAGCAAGTATGTCGTCCTCCTACGAGCAGTACTTC | CASSQASMSSSYEQYF
15 | few | . | TRBJ2-2 | TRBV7-2 | TGTGCCAGCAGCCGGATCCAGGTTAACACCGGGGAGCTGTTTTTT | CASSRIQVNTGELFF
12 | many | . | TRBJ2-3 | TRBV12-3/TRBV12-4 | TGTGCCAGCAGTTTTGTTATAGATACGCAGTATTTT | CASSFVIDTQYF
20 | few | TRBD2 | TRBJ2-6 | TRBV12-5 | TGTGCTAGTGGTCCCGGGACTAGCGTGTTATCTGGATCTGGGGCCAACGTCCTGACTTTC | CASGPGTSVLSGSGANVLTF
17 | few | TRBD2 | TRBJ2-1 | TRBV5-1 | TGCGCCAGCGGGGTAGCGGGGCTCTCGAGGTCCTACAATGAGCAGTTCTTC | CASGVAGLSRSYNEQFF
17 | few | . | TRBJ2-1 | TRBV27 | TGTGCCAGCACCCTATTCTTAACTAGCAAGGATTCAAATGAGCAGTTCTTC | CASTLFLTSKDSNEQFF
15 | . | TRBD1 | TRBJ1-5 | TRBV15 | TGTGCCACCAGCAGGGAAACAGGGGGCAATCAGCCCCAGCATTTT | CATSRETGGNQPQHF
16 | few | . | TRBJ2-2 | TRBV29-1 | TGCAGCGCCCCAACTCGTCGGGAGTTGTACACCGGGGAGCTGTTTTTT | CSAPTRRELYTGELFF
18 | many | TRBD2 | TRBJ2-1 | TRBV7-3 | TGTGCCAGCAGCTTATACCCGGCTAGCGGGCCTCCCTACAATGAGCAGTTCTTC | CASSLYPASGPPYNEQFF
13 | many | . | TRBJ2-5 | TRBV5-1 | TGCGCCAGCAGCCCAGGTCCGGGGGAGACCCAGTACTTC | CASSPGPGETQYF
12 | many | . | TRBJ1-1 | TRBV12-3/TRBV12-4 | TGTGCCAGCAGTCCGGGACGGATGGGGGCTTTCTTT | CASSPGRMGAFF
16 | . | . | TRBJ2-1 | TRBV7-3 | TGTGCCAGCAGCTTAAACTCGGGAGCGCTCTACAATGAGCAGTTCTTC | CASSLNSGALYNEQFF
14 | few | TRBD1 | TRBJ2-3 | TRBV19 | TGTGCCAGTAGTCCCACAGGGGACCCAGATACGCAGTATTTT | CASSPTGDPDTQYF
14 | many | . | TRBJ1-4 | TRBV25-1 | TGTGCCAGCAGCCAGTCGGGTCCGGTTGCAAAACTGTTTTTT | CASSQSGPVAKLFF
12 | many | TRBD2 | TRBJ2-1 | TRBV12-3/TRBV12-4 | TGTGCCAGCAGTCCACACGGACTAGCTCCGGTCTTC | CASSPHGLAPVF
14 | few | TRBD1 | TRBJ2-3 | TRBV20-1 | TGCAGTGCAACGGACAGGGGGCGCGGAGATACGCAGTATTTT | CSATDRGRGDTQYF
15 | few | . | TRBJ1-2 | TRBV4-1 | TGCGCCAGCAGCCAAGATCGGGGAGGCACCTATGGCTACACCTTC | CASSQDRGGTYGYTF
13 | many | . | TRBJ2-1 | TRBV12-3/TRBV12-4 | TGTGCCAGCAGTTTGGAAGTTATGGATGAGCAGTTCTTC | CASSLEVMDEQFF
16 | many | TRBD2 | TRBJ2-5 | TRBV7-6 | TGTGCCAGCAGCTTAGAAACCGGGACTAGAATCGAGACCCAGTACTTC | CASSLETGTRIETQYF
16 | . | . | TRBJ1-4 | TRBV3-1 | TGTGCCTCCTGCCAAGAAGGAGCGGCTGAAACCGAAAAACTGTTTTTT | CASCQEGAAETEKLFF
16 | . | TRBD2 | TRBJ2-5 | TRBV29-1 | TGCAGCGTTGAATTGGGACTAGCGGGGTGGAGGAAGACCCAGTACTTC | CSVELGLAGWRKTQYF
13 | many | . | TRBJ2-1 | TRBV15 | TGTGCCACCAGCAGAGTGGTACTGCGTGAGCAGTTCTTC | CATSRVVLREQFF
17 | few | . | TRBJ2-2 | TRBV5-1 | TGCGCCAGCAGCCCCGGAGTACAGGGAGGGGGCACCGGGGAGCTGTTTTTT | CASSPGVQGGGTGELFF
13 | . | . | TRBJ1-4 | TRBV12-3/TRBV12-4 | TGTGCCAGCAGTCTAGACAGTGAGGAAAAACTGTTTTTT | CASSLDSEEKLFF
17 | few | . | TRBJ1-1 | TRBV12-3/TRBV12-4 | TGTGCCAGCAGCCCGGGCCGTACATCGGATCCCAACACTGAAGCTTTCTTT | CASSPGRTSDPNTEAFF
17 | many | TRBD2 | TRBJ2-3 | TRBV4-2 | TGTGCCAGCAGCCAACCCCCTACTAGCGGGAGGACAGATACGCAGTATTTT | CASSQPPTSGRTDTQYF
13 | many | TRBD2 | TRBJ2-7 | TRBV20-1 | TGCAGTGCCCAGCTAGCGGGAGTAGACGAGCAGTACTTC | CSAQLAGVDEQYF